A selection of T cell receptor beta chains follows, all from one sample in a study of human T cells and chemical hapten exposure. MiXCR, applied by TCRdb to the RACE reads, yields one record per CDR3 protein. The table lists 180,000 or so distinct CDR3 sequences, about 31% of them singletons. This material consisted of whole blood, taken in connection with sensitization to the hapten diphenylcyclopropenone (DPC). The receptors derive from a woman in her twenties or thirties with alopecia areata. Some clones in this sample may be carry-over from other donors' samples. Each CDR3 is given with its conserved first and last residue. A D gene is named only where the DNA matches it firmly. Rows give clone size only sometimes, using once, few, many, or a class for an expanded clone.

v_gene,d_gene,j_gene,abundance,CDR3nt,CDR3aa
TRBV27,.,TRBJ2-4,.,TGTGCCAGCAGTTCCTCCGTAGCCAAAAACATTCAGTACTTC,CASSSSVAKNIQYF
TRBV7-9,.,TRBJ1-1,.,TGTGCCAGCAGCTTAGCGACAAGCCGTTTTTCGGACACTGAAGCTTTCTTT,CASSLATSRFSDTEAFF
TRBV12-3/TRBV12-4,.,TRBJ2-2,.,TGTGCCAGCAGTGTCAAACGCGCCGGGGAGCTGTTTTTT,CASSVKRAGELFF
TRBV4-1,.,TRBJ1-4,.,TGCGCCAGCAGCCAACAAAGGCGGGATGAAAAACTGTTTTTT,CASSQQRRDEKLFF
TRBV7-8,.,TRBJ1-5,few,TGTGCCAGCAGCTTAGCCAGAAACAATCAGCCCCAGCATTTT,CASSLARNNQPQHF
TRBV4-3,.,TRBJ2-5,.,TGCGCCAGCAGCCAATACCTCCGAGAGACCCAGTACTTC,CASSQYLRETQYF
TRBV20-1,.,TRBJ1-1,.,TGCAGTGCTAGAGACCGACAGGTCAACGAAGCTTTCTTT,CSARDRQVNEAFF
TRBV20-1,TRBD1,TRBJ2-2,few,TGCAGTGCTTGGAGGGGGACAGGGGTCGCCGGGGAGCTGTTTTTT,CSAWRGTGVAGELFF
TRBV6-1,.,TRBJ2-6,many,TGTGCCAGCAGTGGATCTAGCTCTGGGGCCAACGTCCTGACTTTC,CASSGSSSGANVLTF
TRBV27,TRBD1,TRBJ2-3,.,TGTGCCAGCAGTTCCGGGACAGGGGTTACTGATACGCAGTATTTT,CASSSGTGVTDTQYF
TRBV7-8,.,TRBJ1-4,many,TGTGCCAGCAGCTTAGCGAGGAATGAAAAACTGTTTTTT,CASSLARNEKLFF
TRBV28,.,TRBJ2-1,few,TGTGCCAGCTCCGGACAGCACCAGCTTAAGTTCTTC,CASSGQHQLKFF
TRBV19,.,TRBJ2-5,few,TGTGCCAGTAGTATAGATCGAGAGACCCAGTACTTC,CASSIDRETQYF
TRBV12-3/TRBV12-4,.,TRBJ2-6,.,TGTGCCAGCAGTTTACGCCGCTCTGGGGCCAACGTCCTGACTTTC,CASSLRRSGANVLTF
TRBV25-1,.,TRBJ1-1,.,TGTGCCAGCAGTGCCGGACGGGTGAACACTGAAGCTTTCTTT,CASSAGRVNTEAFF
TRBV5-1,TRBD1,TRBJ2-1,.,TGCGCCAGCAGCTTGACGGGACAGGGTATCAATGAGCAGTTCTTC,CASSLTGQGINEQFF
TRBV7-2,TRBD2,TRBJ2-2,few,TGTGCCAGCACCCTACTAGCCAGGACGGGGGGGACCGGGGAGCTGTTTTTT,CASTLLARTGGTGELFF
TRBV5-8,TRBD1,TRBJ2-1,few,TGTGCCAGCAGCTTGTTTCAGGGGGCCGCCTACAATGAGCAGTTCTTC,CASSLFQGAAYNEQFF
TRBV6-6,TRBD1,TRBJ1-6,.,TGTGCCAGCAGTTACGTGACAGGGACTAATTCACCCCTCCACTTT,CASSYVTGTNSPLHF
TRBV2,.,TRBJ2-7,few,TGTGCCAGCAGTGAGTACAACGAGCAGTACTTC,CASSEYNEQYF
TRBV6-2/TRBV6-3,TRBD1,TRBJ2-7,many,TGTGCCAGCAGTTATGGGACAGGGAGCTCCTACGAGCAGTACTTC,CASSYGTGSSYEQYF
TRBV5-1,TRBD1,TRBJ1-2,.,TGCGCCAGCAGGAAGGGACAGCCCCCGGACTATGGCTACACCTTC,CASRKGQPPDYGYTF
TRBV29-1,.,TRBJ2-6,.,TGCAGCGTTACACAGGGGGCCAACGTCCTGACTTTC,CSVTQGANVLTF
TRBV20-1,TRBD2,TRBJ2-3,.,TGCAGTGCTAGAGAGGGACTAGCAGGCACAGATACGCAGTATTTT,CSAREGLAGTDTQYF
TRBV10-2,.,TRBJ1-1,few,TGCGCCAGCAGTGGGGGGAGAAAAGTTAACACTGAAGCTTTCTTT,CASSGGRKVNTEAFF
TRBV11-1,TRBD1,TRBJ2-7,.,TGTGCCAGCAGCTTACTTTCAGGGGGCTACGAGCAGTACTTC,CASSLLSGGYEQYF
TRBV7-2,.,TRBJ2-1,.,TGTGCCAGCAGCTTAGGCAGGGACCCTGGAAGACGGGACAATGAGCAGTTCTTC,CASSLGRDPGRRDNEQFF
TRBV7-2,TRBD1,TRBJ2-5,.,TGTGCCAGCAGACGAGGGGCAGGGGGCCAAGAGACCCAGTACTTC,CASRRGAGGQETQYF
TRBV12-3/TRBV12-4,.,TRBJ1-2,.,TGTGCCAGCAGTCCCACCAATGGGGGGGCTTTTGTCGGCTACACCTTC,CASSPTNGGAFVGYTF